These 13 T cell receptor beta chains were sequenced from one sample in a study of blood T cell repertoires in COVID-19. Profiled with immunoSEQ multiplex PCR; TCRdb holds only in-frame clones, not every one. The table lists around 140,000 clones, roughly nine tenths of them singletons, with around 1.5% in the top ten. Sequencing was done on a sample of peripheral blood. The source of these receptors is a human donor in a cohort sampled during active COVID-19.

The chain carries TRBV7-9 and TRBJ1-5, with TRBD1 identical over 9 bases. Germline V CDR1 and CDR2: SEHNR, FQNEAQ (reference sequence). The CDR3 runs to 17 residues. Trimming removed 6 bases from V and 2 bases from J; junction bases left unmatched: 11. The CDR3 coding sequence is TGTGCCAGCAGAACCTTAACAGGGGGCGACGGCAATCAGCCCCAGCATTTT. This encodes CASRTLTGGDGNQPQHF.

The V and J genes are TRBV11-2 and TRBJ2-2; TRBD1 aligns across 10 bases. The CDR3 runs to 15 residues. CDR1 is SGHAT and CDR2 is FQNNGV in the germline V gene. Losses at the gene ends were 5 bases for V and 5 bases for J; bases not matched to a gene: 5. Here the CDR3 DNA reads TGTGCCAGCAGCACCTGGACAGGGGGAACCGGGGAGCTGTTTTTT. It codes for CASSTWTGGTGELFF.

The rearrangement links TRBV7-2 to TRBJ2-4, with D maybe TRBD1 (5 bases). The V and J ends lost 1 base and 9 bases respectively, with 16 bases between them. The CDR3 extends over 15 amino acids. Germline V gene lookup returns CDR1 SGHTA and CDR2 FQGNSA. The CDR3: CASSLGATGQGIQYF. CDR3 DNA: TGTGCCAGCAGCTTAGGAGCGACGGGCCAGGGCATTCAGTACTTC.

This rearrangement joins TRBV19 to TRBJ2-3; 10 bases map to TRBD2. V lost 4 bases to trimming and J lost 4 bases; unmatched junction nucleotides: 2. There are 14 residues in the CDR3. Germline V lookup: CDR1 LNHDA, CDR2 SQIVND (reference sequence). CDR3 sequence reads: CASSTSGGSDTQYF. The CDR3 bases are TGTGCCAGTAGTACTAGCGGGGGTTCAGATACGCAGTATTTT.

The chain couples TRBV14 to TRBJ1-2; possible D gene TRBD1, 6 bases. With 4 bases removed from V and 4 bases from J, the gap between germline ends came to 13 bases. The CDR3 totals 14 residues. The germline CDR1 and CDR2 sequences are SGHDN and FVKESK. This CDR3 reads CASSPQGRAYGYTF. Here the CDR3 DNA reads TGTGCCAGCAGCCCACAGGGACGGGCCTATGGCTACACCTTC. Looking up the rest from reference TRBV14 and TRBJ1-2 gives the full variable domain: EAGVTQFPSHSVIEKGQTVTLRCDPISGHDNLYWYRRVMGKEIKFLLHFVKESKQDESGMPNNRFLAERTGGTYSTLKVQPAELEDSGVYFCASSPQGRAYGYTFGSGTRLTVV.

The chain combines TRBV14 with TRBJ1-6, with a possible D match to TRBD1 (5 bases). This CDR3 contains 15 residues. Germline loops: CDR1 SGHDN, CDR2 FVKESK. V gave up 3 bases and J gave up 6 bases, with 12 bases separating them. The CDR3 reads CASSQDTGGNSPLHF. The CDR3 DNA is TGTGCCAGCAGCCAGGACACAGGCGGTAATTCACCCCTCCACTTT.

The V and J genes are TRBV29-1 and TRBJ2-3; a possible D gene is TRBD1 (8 bases). V lost 2 bases and J lost 3, with 12 bases in between. Per the germline V gene, CDR1 is SQVTM and CDR2 is ANQGSEA. CDR3 length: 14 residues. The CDR3 DNA follows: TGCAGCGTTGAACCACAGGGGGGGACAGATACGCAGTATTTT. It yields the protein CSVEPQGGTDTQYF.

The V and J genes are TRBV14 and TRBJ1-2; maybe TRBD1 (5 bases). Germline-derived CDR1 and CDR2 are SGHDN and FVKESK. V was shortened by 1 base and J by 2 bases, with 11 bases between the two germline ends. CDR3 size: 15 residues. For the CDR3, the DNA is TGTGCCAGCAGCCAAGGTATTTCAGGGAACTATGGCTACACCTTC. The encoded protein is CASSQGISGNYGYTF.

This sequence joins TRBV11-2 and TRBJ1-1, with TRBD1 as a possible D gene (6 bases). This CDR3 spans 15 amino acids. Germline-derived CDR1 and CDR2 are SGHAT and FQNNGV. The ends were cut back, 1 base at V and 0 bases at J, with 9 bases in the middle. CDR3 sequence reads: CASSLVTGMNTEAFF. CDR3 nucleotides: TGTGCCAGCAGCTTAGTAACAGGGATGAACACTGAAGCTTTCTTT.

The chain employs TRBV18 and TRBJ1-1; 8 nucleotides line up with TRBD1. J was trimmed by 6 bases and V by 3 bases; bases with no gene match: 12. The CDR3 is 16 residues long. Germline V gene lookup returns CDR1 KGHSH and CDR2 LQKENI. The CDR3 reads CASSPDEDRVGAEAFF. The CDR3 nucleotides read TGTGCCAGCTCACCCGACGAGGACAGGGTAGGGGCTGAAGCTTTCTTT.

This chain links TRBV5-4 with TRBJ2-3; 10 nucleotides line up with TRBD1. The CDR3 runs to 15 residues. The germline V gene has CDR1 SGHNT and CDR2 YYREEE (reference sequence). The V gene end was trimmed by 4 bases and the J gene end by 6 bases; junction bases not matched to a gene: 8. CDR3 in amino acids: CASSRDRGRLDTQYF. CDR3 in DNA: TGTGCCAGCAGCCGAGACAGGGGGCGTTTGGATACGCAGTATTTT.

V gene TRBV2 combines with J gene TRBJ1-5, with 7 bases lining up with TRBD1. With 7 bases clipped from V and 6 bases from J, the junction kept 9 bases outside the gene matches. CDR3 size: 14 residues. Germline CDR1 SNHLY, CDR2 FYNNEI. The CDR3 DNA is TGTGCCAGCAAAGACAGGGAACGGGGTCAGCCCCAGCATTTT. Translating it yields CASKDRERGQPQHF.

The rearrangement uses TRBV4-3 and TRBJ2-7, with unresolved D. The germline CDR1 and CDR2 sequences are LGHNA and YSLEER. V shed 0 bases and J shed 10 bases, with 16 bases lying between them. The CDR3 extends over 14 amino acids. The CDR3 nucleotides are TGCGCCAGCAGCCAAGATTTGCACTTCCCGGGTCAGTACTTC. Its translation is CASSQDLHFPGQYF.